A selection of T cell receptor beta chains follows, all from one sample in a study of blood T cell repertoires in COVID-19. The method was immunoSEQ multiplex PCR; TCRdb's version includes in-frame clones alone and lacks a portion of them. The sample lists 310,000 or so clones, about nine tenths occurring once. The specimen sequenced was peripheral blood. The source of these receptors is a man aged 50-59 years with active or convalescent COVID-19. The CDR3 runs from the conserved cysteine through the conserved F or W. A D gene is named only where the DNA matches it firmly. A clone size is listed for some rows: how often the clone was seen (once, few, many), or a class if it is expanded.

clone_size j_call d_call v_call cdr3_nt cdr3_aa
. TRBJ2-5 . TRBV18 TGTGCCAGCTCACCACGGGCAGGGGCAAGAATAGGTCAAGAGACCCAGTACTTC CASSPRAGARIGQETQYF
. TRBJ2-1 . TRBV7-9 TGTGCCAGCAGCATAACCGGGTGGACACCTAATAACAATGAGCAGTTCTTC CASSITGWTPNNNEQFF
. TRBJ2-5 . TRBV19 TGTGCCAGCGCCCAGGGTGTCCGAGAGACCCAGTACTTC CASAQGVRETQYF
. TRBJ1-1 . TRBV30 TGTGCCTGGAGTGTGGCCAACACTGAAGCTTTCTTT CAWSVANTEAFF
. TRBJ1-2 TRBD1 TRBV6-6 TGTGCCAGCAGTCCGCGTGGGACAGCGCCGGCGATTGATGGCTACACCTTC CASSPRGTAPAIDGYTF
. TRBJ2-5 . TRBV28 TGTGCCAGCAGTTTTTCCCCAGGATCAGAGACCCAGTACTTC CASSFSPGSETQYF
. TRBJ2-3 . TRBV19 TGTGCCAGTAGTAAGGGCAGGGGAGATACGCAGTATTTT CASSKGRGDTQYF
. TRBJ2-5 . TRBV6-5 TGTGCCAGCAGCACCACGCCGACGACAGAAGAGACCCAGTACTTC CASSTTPTTEETQYF
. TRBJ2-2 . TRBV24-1 TGTGCCACCAGGGAGACAGGCGACACCGGGGAGCTGTTTTTT CATRETGDTGELFF
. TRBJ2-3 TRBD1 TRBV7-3 TGTGCCAGCAGCTTAACGGGACAGGGTCCTGGAGATACGCAGTATTTT CASSLTGQGPGDTQYF
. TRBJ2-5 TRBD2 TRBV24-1 TGTGCCACCAGTGATCCGGGACTAGCCCAAGAGACCCAGTACTTC CATSDPGLAQETQYF
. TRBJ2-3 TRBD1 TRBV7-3 TGTGCCAGCAGCTTAAGCCTCACAGGGGGCACAGATACGCAGTATTTT CASSLSLTGGTDTQYF
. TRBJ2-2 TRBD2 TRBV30 TGTGCCGGGGGGGGTGGGACTAGCGGGAGTACCGGGGAGCTGTTTTTT CAGGGGTSGSTGELFF
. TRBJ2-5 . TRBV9 TGTGCCAGCAGCCCCATGGCAGGGACTCAAGAGACCCAGTACTTC CASSPMAGTQETQYF
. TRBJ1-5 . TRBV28 TGTGCCAGCAGTTTAATTCAGGCTCAGCCCCAGCATTTT CASSLIQAQPQHF
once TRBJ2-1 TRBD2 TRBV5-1 TGCGCCAGCAGCGCGGGGGGCGCTTCCTACAATGAGCAGTTCTTC CASSAGGASYNEQFF
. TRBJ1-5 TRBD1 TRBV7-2 TGTGCCAGCAGCGTCCGGACAGGGGTACCCCAGCATTTT CASSVRTGVPQHF
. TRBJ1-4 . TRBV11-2 TGTGCCAGCAGCTTAGGGCAGGACTCTGAAAAACTGTTTTTT CASSLGQDSEKLFF
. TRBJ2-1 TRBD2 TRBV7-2 TGTGCCAGCAGCCGGGGGGGCTCCTACAATGAGCAGTTCTTC CASSRGGSYNEQFF
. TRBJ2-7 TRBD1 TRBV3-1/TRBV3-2 TGTGCCAGCAGCCAAGTTACAGGGGTGTGGTACGAGCAGTACTTC CASSQVTGVWYEQYF
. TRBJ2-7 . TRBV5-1 TGCGCCAGCAGCTTGGAGAAAGGGGGAAACAACTACGAGCAGTACTTC CASSLEKGGNNYEQYF
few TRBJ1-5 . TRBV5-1 TGCGCCAGCAGCTTGGAGGCGGGTAGCAATCAGCCCCAGCATTTT CASSLEAGSNQPQHF
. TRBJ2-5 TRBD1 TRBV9 TGTGCCAGCAGCGTAGCCCCCATGGACAGGGTAGAGACCCAGTACTTC CASSVAPMDRVETQYF
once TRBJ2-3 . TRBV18 TGTGCCAGCTCACTCCGACAGCCTAGCACAGATACGCAGTATTTT CASSLRQPSTDTQYF
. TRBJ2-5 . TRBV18 TGTGCCAGCTCCACCAACGGAGGGGAGACCCAGTACTTC CASSTNGGETQYF
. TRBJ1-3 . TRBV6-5 TGTGCCAGCAGAGAGGGGGTTGGCATATATTTT CASREGVGIYF
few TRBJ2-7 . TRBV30 TGTGCCTGGAGTTCTGGCCCAAACGAGCAGTACTTC CAWSSGPNEQYF
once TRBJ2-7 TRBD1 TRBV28 TGTGCCAGCATTCGTACGGGACAGGGTTACGAGCAGTACTTC CASIRTGQGYEQYF
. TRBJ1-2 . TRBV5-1 TGCGCCAGCAGCTCGACAGAAAACTATGGCTACACCTTC CASSSTENYGYTF
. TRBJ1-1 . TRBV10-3 TGTGCCACCAGGACACTCCCGACCGAGAACACTGAAGCTTTCTTT CATRTLPTENTEAFF
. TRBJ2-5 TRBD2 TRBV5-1 TGCGCCAGCAGCCTACCATTAGCGGGTCAAGAGACCCAGTACTTC CASSLPLAGQETQYF
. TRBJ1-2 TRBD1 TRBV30 TGTGCTTGCAGGGGGCGTTGGTATGGCTACACCTTC CACRGRWYGYTF
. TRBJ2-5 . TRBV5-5 TGTGCCAGCAGCTCCGACATGCTCGAAGAGACCCAGTACTTC CASSSDMLEETQYF
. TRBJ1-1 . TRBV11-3 TGTGCCAGCAGCCAGACAGCAAACACTGAAGCTTTCTTT CASSQTANTEAFF
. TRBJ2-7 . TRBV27 TGTGCCAGCAGTTCAGGGTTGATGTCTGCCTACGAGCAGTACTTC CASSSGLMSAYEQYF